The 18 T cell receptor beta chains in this list originate from one sample, sequenced in a study of blood T cell repertoires in COVID-19. Clones were read by immunoSEQ multiplex PCR, and TCRdb kept only the in-frame ones, dropping some. The sample records about 150,000 clones, about 90% being singletons. Sequenced material: peripheral blood. These receptors originate from a man aged 80 or over with acute or convalescent COVID-19.

The rearrangement uses TRBV3-1 (or the pseudogene TRBV3-2) and TRBJ2-1; 7 nucleotides align to TRBD2. V lost 4 bases, J lost 2 bases, and 8 bases stayed unmatched. This CDR3 spans 16 amino acids. The germline CDR1 and CDR2 sequences are LGHDT and YNNKEL (reference sequence). The CDR3 protein is CASSPLPSGPYNEQFF. CDR3 nucleotide sequence: TGTGCCAGCAGCCCCCTCCCTAGCGGACCCTACAATGAGCAGTTCTTC.

This CDR3 is CASSATGGFYEQYF. The CDR3 nucleotides read TGCGCCAGCAGCGCAACCGGGGGGTTCTACGAGCAGTACTTC. The genes are TRBV5-1 and TRBJ2-7, with 7 bases aligning to TRBD2. CDR3 length: 14 amino acids. Germline V CDR1 and CDR2: SGHRS, YFSETQ. V lost 4 bases, J lost 3 bases, and 7 bases stayed unmatched.

The chain recombines TRBV7-9 with TRBJ2-7; 10 bases are a match to TRBD1. This CDR3 contains 15 residues. In germline, CDR1 is SEHNR, CDR2 FQNEAQ (reference sequence). Trimming removed 2 bases from V and 6 bases from J; junction bases left unmatched: 7. CDR3 protein: CASSLIPGQGVEQYF. The CDR3 DNA sequence: TGTGCCAGCAGCTTAATTCCTGGACAGGGGGTCGAGCAGTACTTC.

This clone was seen just once. V is TRBV2 and J is TRBJ2-7, with 7 bases lining up with TRBD2. V trimming: 2 bases; J trimming: 7 bases; junction bases outside the gene matches: 2. Germline CDR1 reads SNHLY; CDR2 reads FYNNEI. CDR3 length equals 12 residues. The CDR3 spells CASSEHGGEQYF. The CDR3, as DNA: TGTGCCAGCAGTGAACACGGGGGGGAGCAGTACTTC.

The rearrangement uses TRBV2 and TRBJ2-7; 13 nucleotides line up with TRBD2. Germline values: CDR1 SNHLY, CDR2 FYNNEI. V gave up 6 bases and J gave up 6 bases; unmatched junction bases: 8. There are 15 residues in the CDR3. The CDR3 bases are TGTGCCAGCAGGGGGACTCGACTAGCGGGAGGCGAGCAGTACTTC. Translated, it gives CASRGTRLAGGEQYF.

This chain connects TRBV5-1 to TRBJ2-3, with TRBD2 identical over 7 bases. The CDR3 covers 15 residues. CDR1 and CDR2 (germline): SGHRS, YFSETQ. With V trimmed by 4 bases and J by 0 bases, 5 bases remained unmatched. The DNA for the CDR3 is TGCGCCAGCAGCGCTGCGGGGGTTAGCACAGATACGCAGTATTTT. Amino acid sequence: CASSAAGVSTDTQYF.

This clone was found once. The rearrangement links TRBV18 to TRBJ1-2; D gene uncertain. CDR1 is KGHSH, CDR2 LQKENI, per germline. The CDR3 sequence is 15 residues long. Trimming took 2 bases from V and 6 from J, leaving 16 bases between them. CDR3 protein: CASSPSDTPGNGYTF. In DNA, the CDR3 is TGTGCCAGCTCACCATCAGACACTCCCGGGAATGGCTACACCTTC.

The chain links TRBV5-1 to TRBJ1-4, with no clear D. Germline V gene lookup returns CDR1 SGHRS and CDR2 YFSETQ. V was pared by 0 bases and J by 5 bases, with 8 bases between. There are 14 residues in the CDR3. The CDR3 region is CASSLAPGNEKLFF. In nucleotides, the CDR3 is TGCGCCAGCAGCTTGGCTCCAGGCAATGAAAAACTGTTTTTT.

The chain has TRBV5-4 and TRBJ2-3, with TRBD1 matching 9 bases. Germline loops: CDR1 SGHNT, CDR2 YYREEE (reference sequence). The CDR3 totals 17 residues. Trimming cost V 4 bases and J 0 bases; bases outside gene matches: 9. This CDR3 is CASSRGAGQGSTDTQYF. The CDR3 DNA sequence: TGTGCCAGCAGCCGGGGGGCGGGACAGGGTAGCACAGATACGCAGTATTTT. Using reference TRBV5-4 and TRBJ2-3 for the parts outside the CDR3, the full variable domain is ETGVTQSPTHLIKTRGQQVTLRCSSQSGHNTVSWYQQALGQGPQFIFQYYREEENGRGNFPPRFSGLQFPNYSSELNVNALELDDSALYLCASSRGAGQGSTDTQYFGPGTRLTVL.

This chain links TRBV9 with TRBJ1-2, with 8 bases lining up with TRBD1. V gave up 4 bases and J gave up 6 bases; unmatched junction bases: 8. The CDR3 covers 14 residues. The V gene's germline CDR1 is SGDLS and CDR2 YYNGEE. The CDR3 protein is CASSPRTGWDGYTF. In DNA, the CDR3 is TGTGCCAGCAGCCCCAGGACAGGGTGGGATGGCTACACCTTC.

The chain employs TRBV29-1 and TRBJ2-1; D uncertain. V lost 3 bases to trimming and J lost 8 bases, with 17 bases between them. Germline CDR1 SQVTM, CDR2 ANQGSEA. The CDR3 is 14 residues long. CDR3 DNA: TGCAGCGTTGAGCCCCTGGGCAGTCCCCATGAGCAGTTCTTC. Translated: CSVEPLGSPHEQFF.

V and J are TRBV6-5 and TRBJ2-1; TRBD1 matches at 12 bases. Germline V gives CDR1 MNHEY, CDR2 SVGAGI. This CDR3 has 16 amino acids. The V and J ends lost 2 bases and 7 bases, in that order; junction bases with no gene match: 6. The CDR3 sequence is CASSYHLGQGANEQFF. As DNA, the CDR3 is TGTGCCAGCAGTTACCATCTGGGACAGGGGGCTAATGAGCAGTTCTTC.

The chain has TRBV7-2 and TRBJ2-5; 10 bases match TRBD2. The ends lost 3 bases at V and 5 bases at J; junction bases unmatched: 3. CDR3 length: 14 residues. Germline V gene data show CDR1 as SGHTA and CDR2 as FQGNSA. The CDR3 loop reads CASSFVTSGETQYF. The CDR3, as DNA: TGTGCCAGCAGCTTTGTGACTAGCGGGGAGACCCAGTACTTC.

The V gene is TRBV19, the J gene TRBJ2-1, with 13 bases matching TRBD2. This CDR3 spans 17 amino acids. Looked up from germline, CDR1 is LNHDA and CDR2 is SQIVND (reference sequence). The V gene end was trimmed by 6 bases and the J gene end by 8 bases; junction bases not matched to a gene: 13. DNA of the CDR3: TGTGCCAGTAGCCTCGTTTCCGGGACTAGCGGGAAGGATGAGCAGTTCTTC. Protein product: CASSLVSGTSGKDEQFF.

The CDR3 here is CASTSTGVTGELFF. The CDR3 DNA sequence: TGTGCCAGCACTTCTACAGGGGTTACCGGGGAGCTGTTTTTT. The V gene is TRBV2, the J gene TRBJ2-2, with 7 bases matching TRBD1. Germline lookup yields CDR1 SNHLY and CDR2 FYNNEI. This CDR3 has 14 residues. The V gene end was trimmed by 7 bases and the J gene end by 5 bases; junction bases not matched to a gene: 7.

This rearrangement joins TRBV28 to TRBJ1-5, with unresolved D. CDR1 MDHEN and CDR2 SYDVKM come from the germline V gene. V lost 2 bases and J 3 bases, leaving 8 bases between the germline ends. The CDR3 sequence is 14 residues long. CDR3 sequence: CASSLGSSNQPQHF. CDR3 coding DNA: TGTGCCAGCAGTTTAGGGAGTTCCAATCAGCCCCAGCATTTT.

The chain joins TRBV7-7 to TRBJ2-5, with TRBD2 matching 13 bases. J gave up 1 base and V 5 bases, and 4 bases lay outside the gene matches. This CDR3 region has 16 residues. In germline, CDR1 is SSHAT, CDR2 FNYEAQ (reference sequence). The CDR3, as DNA: TGTGCCAGCAGCCGGGGACTAGCGGGACCCCAAGAGACCCAGTACTTC. Amino acids: CASSRGLAGPQETQYF.

V and J are TRBV18 and TRBJ1-2; 9 nucleotides align to TRBD1. Trimming cost V 6 bases and J 6 bases; bases outside gene matches: 8. Germline V gene sequence: CDR1 KGHSH, CDR2 LQKENI. This CDR3 spans 14 amino acids. CDR3 protein: CASSKQRTGDGYTF. Written as DNA, the CDR3 is TGTGCCAGCTCCAAACAAAGGACAGGGGATGGCTACACCTTC.